The rows below give T cell receptor beta chains drawn from one sample of a study of cytomegalovirus exposure and HLA in healthy donors. Some clones are missing from TCRdb's copy, which holds only in-frame ones; the method was immunoSEQ multiplex PCR. The sample includes more than 70,000 clones, around 75% of them seen just once. The specimen was PBMCs. Receptors were obtained from a man aged 40-55 years in good health and CMV-seronegative. The CDR3 runs from the conserved cysteine through the conserved F or W. Fields, in order: CDR3 DNA, CDR3 protein, CDR3 length, J gene, clone size, V gene, D gene. D genes are given only for firm matches. Clone size is given for some rows only: seen once, a few or many times, or a class if the clone is expanded.

TGCGCCAGCAGCCAAGCCGGGACAGGGGACAATCAGCCCCAGCATTTT CASSQAGTGDNQPQHF 16 TRBJ1-5 NA TRBV4-1 TRBD1
TGTGCCAGCAATTCCGGGACTAGCTATGAATACGAGCAGTACTTC CASNSGTSYEYEQYF 15 TRBJ2-7 NA TRBV27 TRBD2
TGTGCCAGCAGTTACTCAAGTGGGAGCCCTGGAAACACCATATATTTT CASSYSSGSPGNTIYF 16 TRBJ1-3 once TRBV6-5 NA
TGTGCCAGCAGCGTAGTTGGGGAGAACTCATACGAGCAGTACTTC CASSVVGENSYEQYF 15 TRBJ2-7 NA TRBV9 NA
TGTGCCAGCAGCCTGCGTCTAGGAGGAGGGAAGAACACTGAAGCTTTCTTT CASSLRLGGGKNTEAFF 17 TRBJ1-1 NA TRBV4-2 NA
TGTGCCAGCAGTGAATATTACGGGGAGACCCAGTACTTC CASSEYYGETQYF 13 TRBJ2-5 NA TRBV6-1 NA
TGTGCCAGCAGCTTGGGGACACCCCTGACCACTGAAGCTTTCTTT CASSLGTPLTTEAFF 15 TRBJ1-1 NA TRBV5-4 NA
TGCGCCAGCAGCTTGGACAACCGAAACACCATATATTTT CASSLDNRNTIYF 13 TRBJ1-3 once TRBV5-1 NA
TGTGCCTGGACGAGGGGGCAGTATAGCAATCAGCCCCAGCATTTT CAWTRGQYSNQPQHF 15 TRBJ1-5 once TRBV30 TRBD1
TGTGCCAGCAGCGTAGACGTTACTCAAGAGACCCAGTACTTC CASSVDVTQETQYF 14 TRBJ2-5 NA TRBV9 NA
TGTGCCAGCAGCGCGGACAGCTCCTACGAGCAGTACTTC CASSADSSYEQYF 13 TRBJ2-7 NA TRBV9 NA
TGTGCCAGCAACCAACTAGCGGGGGGGCTCGATGAGCAGTTCTTC CASNQLAGGLDEQFF 15 TRBJ2-1 NA TRBV28 TRBD2
TGCGCCAGCAGCCAGGACGCGGGGGGCCCTCCAGGGGAGACCCAGTACTTC CASSQDAGGPPGETQYF 17 TRBJ2-5 once TRBV4-3 TRBD2
TGTGCCAGCAGCTTATTACAGGGGGCTGGTGGGGAGCTGTTTTTT CASSLLQGAGGELFF 15 TRBJ2-2 NA TRBV5-5 TRBD1
TGTGCCAGCAGCTTAGGAGCCAGGGGTTACACCGGGGAGCTGTTTTTT CASSLGARGYTGELFF 16 TRBJ2-2 NA TRBV7-2 NA
TGCGCCAGCAGCTTGGAGGGACAGGGGGTATTTAATGAAAAACTGTTTTTT CASSLEGQGVFNEKLFF 17 TRBJ1-4 NA TRBV5-1 TRBD1
TGTGCCAGCAGCCTTACCCCTAGGAGCTACGAGCAGTACTTC CASSLTPRSYEQYF 14 TRBJ2-7 NA TRBV9 NA
TGTGCCAGCAGTTTCTCTTCAGTGGGGGGGGTTGAGCAGTACTTC CASSFSSVGGVEQYF 15 TRBJ2-7 NA TRBV27 TRBD2
TGTGCCAGCAGTCCCATACTGACAGGGCCCAGCAATCAGCCCCAGCATTTT CASSPILTGPSNQPQHF 17 TRBJ1-5 NA TRBV27 TRBD1
TGTGCCAGCAGTGATCTAAGGGCTAGCGGCTACACCTTC CASSDLRASGYTF 13 TRBJ1-2 NA TRBV25-1 NA
TGTGCCAGCGCCATGACGGGGGATTCCTACGAGCAGTACTTC CASAMTGDSYEQYF 14 TRBJ2-7 NA TRBV6-1 NA
TGTGCCAGCAGCCTTCTAGCGGGGGCGAACACCGGGGAGCTGTTTTTT CASSLLAGANTGELFF 16 TRBJ2-2 NA TRBV7-3 TRBD2
TGTGCCAGCTCAGGGGGGACGCCTAATAATTCACCCCTCCACTTT CASSGGTPNNSPLHF 15 TRBJ1-6 NA TRBV18 NA
TGCGCCAGCAGCCCGGGACTAGCCCCCGGAGAGACCCAGTACTTC CASSPGLAPGETQYF 15 TRBJ2-5 NA TRBV5-1 TRBD2
TGTGCCAGCAGTTCTCAGTCGGACAGGGCCTACGAGCAGTGCTTC CASSSQSDRAYEQCF 15 TRBJ2-7 NA TRBV27 TRBD1
TGCGCCAGCAGCATAAACACCAACAATGAGCAGTTCTTC CASSINTNNEQFF 13 TRBJ2-1 NA TRBV5-1 NA
TGTGCCAGCAGTGACAGAGTAGAAAACATTCAGTACTTC CASSDRVENIQYF 13 TRBJ2-4 NA TRBV6-4 NA
TGTGCCTGGAGTGAGGGACAGACTAACACAGATACGCAGTATTTT CAWSEGQTNTDTQYF 15 TRBJ2-3 NA TRBV30 TRBD1
TGCGCCAGCAGCTCGAGACTAGTGGGGACCTACGAGCAGTACTTC CASSSRLVGTYEQYF 15 TRBJ2-7 NA TRBV5-1 NA
TGTGCCAGCAGCCAGGACAGGGAGGATGGCTACACCTTC CASSQDREDGYTF 13 TRBJ1-2 NA TRBV7-2 TRBD1
TGTGCCAGCAGCTTACGGGGGGATAGCTCCTACAATGAGCAGTTCTTC CASSLRGDSSYNEQFF 16 TRBJ2-1 NA TRBV11-2 TRBD2
TGTGCCAGCAGCCCGAGTGGGAGCCCTCAGCCCCAGCATTTT CASSPSGSPQPQHF 14 TRBJ1-5 NA TRBV7-2 NA